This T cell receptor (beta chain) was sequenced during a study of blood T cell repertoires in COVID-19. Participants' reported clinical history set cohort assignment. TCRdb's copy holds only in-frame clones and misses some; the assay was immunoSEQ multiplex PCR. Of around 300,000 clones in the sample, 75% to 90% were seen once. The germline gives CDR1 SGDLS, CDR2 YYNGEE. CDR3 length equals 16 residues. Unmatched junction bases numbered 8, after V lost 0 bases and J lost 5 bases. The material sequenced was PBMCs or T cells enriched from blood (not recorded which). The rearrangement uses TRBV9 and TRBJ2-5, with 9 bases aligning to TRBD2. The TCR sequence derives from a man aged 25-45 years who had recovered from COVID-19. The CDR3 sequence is CASSVAAGGRGETQYF. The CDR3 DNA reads TGTGCCAGCAGCGTAGCAGCGGGGGGTCGTGGGGAGACCCAGTACTTC.